This T cell receptor beta chain was sequenced in a study of control samples from healthy donors and cancer patients. Trimming removed 0 bases at V and 5 bases at J, with 19 bases between. From germline, CDR1 is SGHNT and CDR2 YENEEA. The CDR3 runs 17 residues. Measured with immunoSEQ multiplex PCR; TCRdb has only the in-frame clones, and not every one. This repertoire shows about 69,000 clones, around nine tenths found once; its top ten account for over 4.5%. The sample consisted of PBMCs. The chain links TRBV11-3 to TRBJ1-2; a weak D match, TRBD1 (5 bases). The source of this sequence is a man aged 60 to 69 with colorectal cancer. Here the CDR3 DNA reads TGTGCCAGCAGCTTAGATTCGGAGGGGCGCCCCTTTTATGGCTACACCTTC. As protein: CASSLDSEGRPFYGYTF.